The 15 T cell receptor beta chains below come from one sample, sequenced in a study of T cells in Graves' hyperthyroidism and ophthalmopathy. RNA transcripts served as the template for amplifying TCR beta CDR3 regions. An initial round of RT-PCR targeting the TCR CDR3 relied on the HTBI primer set. TCRdb redid the calling of the multiplex PCR reads with MiXCR, one entry per CDR3 protein. In the table there are some 490,000 distinct CDR3 sequences, about 16% of which are singletons. The sample taken for sequencing was blood. All receptors come from a woman aged 25 to 39 with Graves' ophthalmopathy.

The chain is built from TRBV6-1 and TRBJ2-7, with 9 bases identical to TRBD2. In germline, CDR1 is MNHNS, CDR2 SASEGT. V dropped 5 bases and J dropped 4; count of bases not matched to a gene: 6. The CDR3 has 14 amino acids. CDR3 DNA sequence: TGTGCCAGCAGTCTCTATCTAGCGGGATACGAGCAGTACTTC. Protein sequence: CASSLYLAGYEQYF.

This clonotype came up many times. This chain joins TRBV7-2 and TRBJ2-1; D possibly corresponds to TRBD2 (6 bases). V gave up 1 base and J gave up 5 bases, with 12 bases separating them. This CDR3 comprises 15 residues. Germline V CDR1 and CDR2: SGHTA, FQGNSA. CDR3 sequence: CASSLDGGKDNEQFF. The CDR3 nucleotides are TGTGCCAGCAGCTTAGACGGCGGGAAGGACAATGAGCAGTTCTTC.

This clonotype occurred a few times. This chain uses TRBV10-3 with TRBJ2-3; D unclear. Trimming took off 11 bases at V and 4 bases at J, with 16 bases between the two ends. Germline V lookup: CDR1 ENHRY, CDR2 SYGVKD. This CDR3 spans 13 amino acids. The DNA of the CDR3 is TGTGCCGCCCGGGCACCTCAACCAGATACGCAGTATTTT. Translation gives CAARAPQPDTQYF.

This clonotype was observed many times. This chain joins TRBV20-1 and TRBJ2-5; D call uncertain. The CDR3 is 16 residues long. V lost 1 base, J lost 0 bases, and 15 bases lay in between. Germline V gene sequence: CDR1 DFQATT, CDR2 SNEGSKA (reference sequence). For the CDR3, the DNA is TGCAGTGCTAGAGGGGCGGAAGCTAAATACCAAGAGACCCAGTACTTC. Translating it yields CSARGAEAKYQETQYF.

This clonotype was seen only a few times. This chain uses TRBV20-1 with TRBJ1-2; D possibly corresponds to TRBD1 (5 bases). The germline V gene has CDR1 DFQATT and CDR2 SNEGSKA (reference sequence). V gave up 0 bases and J gave up 2 bases, with 10 bases separating them. The CDR3 runs 14 residues. For the CDR3, the DNA is TGCAGTGCTAGAGATCGGGGACTGAACTATGGCTACACCTTC. Translation gives CSARDRGLNYGYTF.

The gene calls are TRBV28 and TRBJ1-5; 7 bases are a match to TRBD1. Germline loops: CDR1 MDHEN, CDR2 SYDVKM. This CDR3 is 17 amino acids long. Trimming cost V 10 bases and J 6 bases; bases outside gene matches: 21. CDR3 DNA sequence: TGTGCCACCGCGATCACTGACCGGAACAGGGGTTTTCAGCCCCAGCATTTT. Its protein is CATAITDRNRGFQPQHF.

This clonotype appeared once. One base away lies a much larger clone, so this may be a sequencing read error. The genes are TRBV5-1 and TRBJ2-2; perhaps TRBD1 as D (5 bases). This CDR3 region has 15 residues. The V gene's germline CDR1 is SGHRS and CDR2 YFSETQ. DNA of the CDR3: TGCGCCAGCAACTTGGGGCTTCCTGACACCGGGGAGCTGTTTTTT. This encodes CASNLGLPDTGELFF.

This clonotype came up many times. V is TRBV2 and J is TRBJ2-1; a possible D gene is TRBD1 (5 bases). This CDR3 is built from 11 residues. Germline-derived CDR1 and CDR2 are SNHLY and FYNNEI. The germline V and J ends were trimmed by 7 bases and 7 bases, with 8 bases remaining between them. The CDR3 sequence is CASNQGNEQFF. The CDR3 nucleotides read TGTGCCAGCAATCAGGGTAATGAGCAGTTCTTC.

This clonotype has at least ten counts. The chain combines TRBV7-3 with TRBJ2-2; 7 positions match TRBD1. V shed 2 bases and J 5 bases; nucleotides not matched to a gene: 11. Germline CDR1 and CDR2: SGHTA and FQGTGA. This CDR3 is 17 amino acids long. CDR3 coding DNA: TGTGCCAGCAGCTTAGGGGTCCGGACAGGTCTAACCGGGGAGCTGTTTTTT. Amino acid sequence: CASSLGVRTGLTGELFF.

The CDR3 reads CASSTDRVSGQPQHF. The CDR3, as DNA: TGTGCCAGCAGCACCGACAGGGTGAGCGGTCAGCCCCAGCATTTT. V gene TRBV7-9 combines with J gene TRBJ1-5, with 7 bases identical to TRBD1. V shed 5 bases, J shed 6 bases, and the junction held 10 bases outside the gene matches. Germline-derived CDR1 and CDR2 are SEHNR and FQNEAQ (reference sequence). The CDR3 sequence is 15 residues long.

This clonotype turned up a few times. This chain uses TRBV30 with TRBJ2-7; TRBD2 might be the D (6 bases). In germline, CDR1 is GTSNPN, CDR2 SVGIG (reference sequence). Trimming removed 5 bases at V and 0 bases at J, with 14 bases between. The CDR3 runs 14 residues. The CDR3 protein is CAWQSGSDSYEQYF. The CDR3 DNA reads TGTGCCTGGCAGAGCGGGTCCGACTCCTACGAGCAGTACTTC.

The chain recombines TRBV10-3 with TRBJ2-7; D possibly corresponds to TRBD2 (6 bases). Germline assignment: CDR1 ENHRY and CDR2 SYGVKD. Between the trimmed V and J ends, which lost 6 bases and 0 bases, there was a span of 12 bases. The length of the CDR3 is 14 residues. The CDR3 reads CAIRAGGDSYEQYF. The CDR3 nucleotides are TGTGCCATCAGGGCCGGGGGAGACTCCTACGAGCAGTACTTC.

This clonotype was observed a few times. The chain uses TRBV4-3 and TRBJ2-7, with 13 bases that match TRBD2. The germline CDR1 and CDR2 sequences are LGHNA and YSLEER. V shed 4 bases and J 2 bases; nucleotides not matched to a gene: 5. CDR3 size: 16 residues. The CDR3 DNA follows: TGCGCCAGCAGCCGCCAACTAGCGGGAGGGCCCTACGAGCAGTACTTC. Translating it yields CASSRQLAGGPYEQYF.

This clonotype was found a few times. The V call is TRBV7-6, the J call TRBJ2-7; D gene uncertain. CDR1 SGHVS and CDR2 FNYEAQ come from the germline V gene. V lost 5 bases and J 7 bases, leaving 18 bases between the germline ends. This CDR3 is 14 amino acids long. CDR3 DNA sequence: TGTGCCAGCAGCCCCGTGGGTGGGCTTGAAGAGCAGTACTTC. This sequence encodes CASSPVGGLEEQYF.

This clonotype was seen a few times. The chain recombines TRBV6-5 with TRBJ2-3, with D unresolved. Germline values: CDR1 MNHEY, CDR2 SVGAGI. V lost 4 bases and J 4 bases, leaving 9 bases between the germline ends. This CDR3 is built from 13 residues. The CDR3: CASSFWAADTQYF. The CDR3, as DNA: TGTGCCAGCAGTTTCTGGGCAGCAGATACGCAGTATTTT.